The 31 T cell receptor beta chains below were found in one sample sequenced in a study of cytomegalovirus exposure and HLA in healthy donors. Generated by immunoSEQ multiplex PCR, the TCRdb table keeps only in-frame clones and is missing some. The repertoire holds 90,000 to 110,000 clones, with 85% to 90% as singletons. Sequenced sample: PBMCs. Receptors were obtained from a woman younger than 30 in good health and CMV-seropositive.

This clone was found once. V usage is TRBV28 and J usage is TRBJ2-3; 11 bases fit TRBD2. Germline V gene sequence: CDR1 MDHEN, CDR2 SYDVKM. The CDR3 extends over 16 amino acids. The J segment lost 2 bases and the V segment lost 4 bases, leaving 5 bases of the junction unmatched. The CDR3 sequence: CASSSELAGVTDTQYF. The CDR3 coding sequence is TGTGCCAGCAGTTCTGAACTAGCGGGGGTCACAGATACGCAGTATTTT.

This chain connects TRBV6-5 to TRBJ2-4; 8 positions agree with TRBD1. This CDR3 is 11 amino acids long. The junction had 0 bases not matched to a gene; V was cut back by 5 bases and J by 9 bases. Germline V CDR1 and CDR2: MNHEY, SVGAGI. As DNA, the CDR3 is TGTGCCAGCAGTGACAGGGGCATTCAGTACTTC. This codes for CASSDRGIQYF.

The V gene is TRBV6-1, the J gene TRBJ2-7, with D unresolved. There are 13 residues in the CDR3. Germline CDR1 and CDR2: MNHNS and SASEGT. Trimming stripped 0 bases from V and 3 bases from J, with 6 bases between. CDR3: CASSEAADYEQYF. CDR3 nucleotides: TGTGCCAGCAGTGAAGCGGCCGACTACGAGCAGTACTTC.

The J gene is TRBJ1-5, the V gene TRBV28; D possibly corresponds to TRBD1 (6 bases). The germline V and J ends were trimmed by 7 bases and 7 bases, with 20 bases remaining between them. The CDR3 runs to 15 residues. From germline, CDR1 is MDHEN and CDR2 SYDVKM. CDR3 amino acids: CASTSGTGRGQPQHF. In DNA form, the CDR3 reads TGTGCCAGCACCAGCGGTACAGGGAGAGGGCAGCCCCAGCATTTT. Complete variable domain (other parts from reference TRBV28 and TRBJ1-5): DVKVTQSSRYLVKRTGEKVFLECVQDMDHENMFWYRQDPGLGLRLIYFSYDVKMKEKGDIPEGYSVSREKKERFSLILESASTNQTSMYLCASTSGTGRGQPQHFGDGTRLSIL.

The J gene is TRBJ2-3, the V gene TRBV6-5; perhaps TRBD1 as D (5 bases). Per the germline V gene, CDR1 is MNHEY and CDR2 is SVGAGI. The CDR3 totals 12 residues. Trimming removed 6 bases at V and 6 bases at J, with 10 bases between. The CDR3 loop reads CASSPGHDTQYF. For the CDR3, the DNA is TGTGCCAGCAGCCCTGGACACGATACGCAGTATTTT.

The chain combines TRBV7-9 with TRBJ1-1; D gene unclear. Germline assignment: CDR1 SEHNR and CDR2 FQNEAQ (reference sequence). The CDR3 loop spans 15 amino acids. The V and J ends lost 5 bases and 0 bases respectively, with 13 bases between them. CDR3 DNA sequence: TGTGCCAGCAGCATAATACGGACTTTGAACACTGAAGCTTTCTTT. Protein sequence: CASSIIRTLNTEAFF.

The genes are TRBV11-3 and TRBJ2-5; 9 bases line up with TRBD2. The germline gives CDR1 SGHNT, CDR2 YENEEA. Trimming cost V 2 bases and J 4 bases; bases outside gene matches: 8. The CDR3 runs to 16 residues. The CDR3 bases are TGTGCCAGCAGCTTAAGGAGCGGGGGGACTCGAGAGACCCAGTACTTC. It specifies CASSLRSGGTRETQYF.

The rearrangement uses TRBV5-1 and TRBJ1-1; D may be TRBD1 (5 bases). From germline, CDR1 is SGHRS and CDR2 YFSETQ. The V gene lost 3 bases and the J gene lost 1 base, with 10 bases spanning the gap. The CDR3 length is 14 residues. The CDR3 DNA sequence: TGCGCCAGCAGCTGGGGCGGGGAGAACACTGAAGCTTTCTTT. Translated, it gives CASSWGGENTEAFF.

DNA of the CDR3: TGTGCCAGCAGTGACCCCGTCTCGGTTGCGAGCACAGATACGCAGTATTTT. Translating it yields CASSDPVSVASTDTQYF. This sequence joins TRBV2 and TRBJ2-3; D remains ambiguous. The CDR3 has 17 residues. Germline V CDR1 and CDR2: SNHLY, FYNNEI. With 3 bases removed from V and 0 bases from J, the gap between germline ends came to 16 bases.

The chain links TRBV29-1 to TRBJ2-1, with D perhaps matching TRBD1 (6 bases). CDR3 length: 16 amino acids. Looked up from germline, CDR1 is SQVTM and CDR2 is ANQGSEA. Trimming left V 5 bases short and J 7 bases short, with 24 bases between. CDR3 DNA sequence: TGCAGCGTTCGGCCAAGAGCGTACAGGGCCGAGAATGAGCAGTTCTTC. Translating it yields CSVRPRAYRAENEQFF.

The chain links TRBV7-8 to TRBJ2-5; 13 positions agree with TRBD2. V trimming: 5 bases; J trimming: 4 bases; junction bases outside the gene matches: 7. Germline values: CDR1 SGHVS, CDR2 FQNEAQ. There are 16 residues in the CDR3. The CDR3 loop is CASSPGLAGDPETQYF. CDR3 sequence (DNA): TGTGCCAGCAGCCCTGGACTAGCGGGAGATCCAGAGACCCAGTACTTC. Filled out from reference TRBV7-8 and TRBJ2-5, the complete variable domain reads GAGVSQSPRYKVAKRGQDVALRCDPISGHVSLFWYQQALGQGPEFLTYFQNEAQLDKSGLPSDRFFAERPEGSVSTLKIQRTQQEDSAVYLCASSPGLAGDPETQYFGPGTRLLVL.

The gene calls are TRBV18 and TRBJ1-2; 7 positions agree with TRBD1. Trimming removed 0 bases from V and 7 bases from J; junction bases left unmatched: 5. CDR1 is KGHSH and CDR2 is LQKENI in the germline V gene. This CDR3 region has 14 residues. CDR3 nucleotide sequence: TGTGCCAGCTCACCACCAACAGGGGCAGGTGGCTACACCTTC. It specifies CASSPPTGAGGYTF.

The gene calls are TRBV7-2 and TRBJ2-1; D unresolved. The CDR3 extends over 12 amino acids. Germline loops: CDR1 SGHTA, CDR2 FQGNSA. V lost 6 bases and J lost 5, with 8 bases in between. CDR3 residues: CASRQINNEQFF. CDR3 in DNA: TGTGCCAGCAGACAAATAAACAATGAGCAGTTCTTC.

This clone occurred a few times. This sample includes further DNA sequences coding for the same CDR3. This chain connects TRBV5-1 to TRBJ2-5; D remains unclear. Germline CDR1 is SGHRS and CDR2 is YFSETQ. The CDR3 is made up of 11 amino acids. V lost 2 bases and J 3 bases, leaving 2 bases between the germline ends. The CDR3 here is CASSFKETQYF. Here the CDR3 DNA reads TGCGCCAGCAGCTTCAAAGAGACCCAGTACTTC.

This chain connects TRBV25-1 to TRBJ2-2; D ambiguous. The CDR3 extends over 16 amino acids. CDR1 and CDR2 from the germline V gene are MGHDK and SYGVNS. With 4 bases removed from V and 0 bases from J, the gap between germline ends came to 12 bases. CDR3 coding DNA: TGTGCCAGCAGTGGAGACCTAACAGCGAACACCGGGGAGCTGTTTTTT. Translating gives CASSGDLTANTGELFF.

V gene TRBV6-5 combines with J gene TRBJ2-2; TRBD2 is a possible D gene (7 bases). The V end lost 8 bases, the J end lost 1 base, and 14 bases lay between the germline ends. Germline V CDR1 and CDR2: MNHEY, SVGAGI. The CDR3 is made up of 15 amino acids. The CDR3 spells CASLRGGQNTGELFF. DNA of the CDR3: TGTGCCAGCCTTAGGGGGGGGCAGAACACCGGGGAGCTGTTTTTT.

The J gene is TRBJ2-1, the V gene TRBV7-7, with TRBD1 as a possible D gene (5 bases). Germline CDR1 is SSHAT and CDR2 is FNYEAQ (reference sequence). CDR3 length: 16 amino acids. Trimming stripped 0 bases from V and 8 bases from J, with 17 bases between. The CDR3 spells CASSLAGYGVGDEQFF. In DNA, the CDR3 is TGTGCCAGCAGCTTAGCAGGGTATGGGGTAGGGGATGAGCAGTTCTTC.

This clone was seen a single time. V and J are TRBV4-1 and TRBJ1-2; D may be TRBD1 (5 bases). The length of the CDR3 is 12 residues. Germline V gene data show CDR1 as MGHRA and CDR2 as YSYEKL. The ends were cut back, 3 bases at V and 7 bases at J, with 9 bases in the middle. CDR3 DNA sequence: TGCGCCAGCAGCCAGTTGACAGTTGGCTACACCTTC. Amino acids: CASSQLTVGYTF.

The chain is built from TRBV4-2 and TRBJ2-1; 7 nucleotides align to TRBD1. The CDR3 totals 16 residues. Losses at the gene ends were 4 bases for V and 2 bases for J; bases not matched to a gene: 8. Germline V lookup: CDR1 LGHNA, CDR2 YNFKEQ. CDR3 DNA: TGTGCCAGCAGCCTAACCGGTGGACAGGCCTACAATGAGCAGTTCTTC. Protein product: CASSLTGGQAYNEQFF.

The V call is TRBV6-5, the J call TRBJ2-7, with D perhaps TRBD2 (5 bases). The CDR3 is 12 amino acids. V was pared by 7 bases and J by 2 bases, with 9 bases between. The germline CDR1 and CDR2 sequences are MNHEY and SVGAGI. The CDR3 loop is CASKRATYEQYF. The CDR3 DNA reads as TGTGCCAGCAAGAGGGCGACCTACGAGCAGTACTTC.

The chain recombines TRBV9 with TRBJ1-1; possibly TRBD1 for D (5 bases). Germline CDR1 SGDLS, CDR2 YYNGEE. The germline V and J ends were trimmed by 1 base and 4 bases, with 11 bases remaining between them. This CDR3 contains 14 residues. Written as DNA, the CDR3 is TGTGCCAGCAGCGTAACGACAGATGGCACTGAAGCTTTCTTT. It yields the protein CASSVTTDGTEAFF.

This chain connects TRBV5-1 to TRBJ2-7, with 9 bases lining up with TRBD1. V trimming: 0 bases; J trimming: 4 bases; junction bases outside the gene matches: 5. This CDR3 region has 15 residues. Germline loops: CDR1 SGHRS, CDR2 YFSETQ. The CDR3, as DNA: TGCGCCAGCAGCTTGGTGACAGGGGGTGGGTACGAGCAGTACTTC. Translated: CASSLVTGGGYEQYF.

The chain uses TRBV5-1 and TRBJ2-3; TRBD2 matches at 8 bases. V trimming: 4 bases; J trimming: 9 bases; junction bases outside the gene matches: 13. Germline V CDR1 and CDR2: SGHRS, YFSETQ. This CDR3 comprises 15 residues. The CDR3 DNA reads as TGCGCCAGCAGCGCGGGGACGGGAGGGGTCAGAACGCAGTATTTT. It yields the protein CASSAGTGGVRTQYF.

This chain connects TRBV7-3 to TRBJ2-2; 14 bases align to TRBD2. Germline V gene data show CDR1 as SGHTA and CDR2 as FQGTGA. The CDR3 loop spans 17 amino acids. With V trimmed by 2 bases and J by 6 bases, 5 bases remained unmatched. CDR3 nucleotide sequence: TGTGCCAGCAGCTTACCTCGGACTAGCGGGGGGTCCGGGGAGCTGTTTTTT. It is translated as CASSLPRTSGGSGELFF.

Here the CDR3 reads CASSLLAGTGELFF. For the CDR3, the DNA is TGTGCCAGCAGCTTACTAGCGGGCACCGGGGAGCTGTTTTTT. The chain has TRBV7-9 and TRBJ2-2; the match to TRBD2 covers 8 bases. The germline CDR1 and CDR2 sequences are SEHNR and FQNEAQ (reference sequence). Trimming at V came to 2 bases and at J to 4 bases, leaving 0 bases not matched to a gene. This CDR3 has 14 amino acids.

This clone was found many times. J is TRBJ2-1 and V is TRBV15, with 7 bases that match TRBD2. Trimming took 5 bases from V and 3 from J; bases not matched to a gene: 10. The germline V gene has CDR1 LNHNV and CDR2 YYDKDF (reference sequence). The CDR3 extends over 16 amino acids. CDR3 amino acids: CATSSSSGGSYNEQFF. The CDR3 nucleotides are TGTGCCACCAGCTCTTCCTCCGGGGGGAGCTACAATGAGCAGTTCTTC.

The chain links TRBV5-4 to TRBJ2-3; 8 nucleotides line up with TRBD2. Per the germline V gene, CDR1 is SGHNT and CDR2 is YYREEE (reference sequence). With V trimmed by 7 bases and J by 7 bases, 14 bases remained unmatched. The CDR3 sequence is 15 residues long. CDR3 sequence (DNA): TGTGCCAGCGGATCGGGGGGGGAAGGGTTAAATACGCAGTATTTT. Amino acid sequence: CASGSGGEGLNTQYF.

This rearrangement joins TRBV18 to TRBJ1-1, with a possible D match to TRBD1 (6 bases). The CDR3 is 14 amino acids. Germline loops: CDR1 KGHSH, CDR2 LQKENI. Trimming removed 4 bases at V and 2 bases at J, with 11 bases between. The DNA of the CDR3 is TGTGCCAGCTCACTCAAGGACAGAAACACTGAAGCTTTCTTT. Amino acids: CASSLKDRNTEAFF. Looking up the rest from reference TRBV18 and TRBJ1-1 gives the full variable domain: NAGVMQNPRHLVRRRGQEARLRCSPMKGHSHVYWYRQLPEEGLKFMVYLQKENIIDESGMPKERFSAEFPKEGPSILRIQQVVRGDSAAYFCASSLKDRNTEAFFGQGTRLTVV.

This clone is a singleton in its sample. The chain joins TRBV19 to TRBJ2-3, with D hard to call. CDR3 length: 15 amino acids. The germline V gene encodes CDR1 LNHDA and CDR2 SQIVND (reference sequence). V was pared by 6 bases and J by 1 base, with 14 bases between. CDR3 DNA: TGTGCCAGTAGGAGGAAGTTCTCTCGCACAGATACGCAGTATTTT. This codes for CASRRKFSRTDTQYF.

This clone was picked up one time. V usage is TRBV5-1 and J usage is TRBJ1-2; D ambiguous. V gave up 6 bases and J gave up 8 bases, with 20 bases separating them. The germline gives CDR1 SGHRS, CDR2 YFSETQ. The CDR3 sequence is 14 residues long. This CDR3 is CASTLLYPGNGYTF. DNA of the CDR3: TGCGCCAGCACCCTCTTGTATCCGGGAAACGGCTACACCTTC.

This clone was counted a few times. The rearrangement uses TRBV5-1 and TRBJ2-1, with TRBD2 as a possible D gene (6 bases). Trimming took off 4 bases at V and 4 bases at J, with 15 bases between the two ends. The CDR3 is 15 amino acids. Germline CDR1 SGHRS, CDR2 YFSETQ. The CDR3 loop is CASSRETGDYNEQFF. The CDR3 DNA reads TGCGCCAGCAGCCGCGAAACGGGGGATTACAATGAGCAGTTCTTC. Variable domain in full (rest from reference TRBV5-1 and TRBJ2-1): KAGVTQTPRYLIKTRGQQVTLSCSPISGHRSVSWYQQTPGQGLQFLFEYFSETQRNKGNFPGRFSGRQFSNSRSEMNVSTLELGDSALYLCASSRETGDYNEQFFGPGTRLTVL.